One sample yielded the 23 T cell receptor beta chains listed below, sequenced in a study of T cell changes during pregnancy in multiple sclerosis. Using immunoSEQ multiplex PCR, the repertoire was profiled, and TCRdb retains in-frame clones only, with some absent. The repertoire holds roughly 110,000 clones, around 93% seen once, with approximately 1.6% in the top ten. The sample in question was peripheral blood, obtained after pregnancy. The origin of the receptors is a female donor with multiple sclerosis, enrolled in a pregnancy study.

The chain links TRBV4-1 to TRBJ2-3, with 10 bases aligning to TRBD1. CDR1 and CDR2 from the germline V gene are MGHRA and YSYEKL. CDR3 size: 14 residues. J lost 5 bases, V lost 9 bases, and 8 bases had no gene match. For the CDR3, the DNA is TGCGCCAGTAAGCGGACAGGGGGTAAAGATACGCAGTATTTT. It codes for CASKRTGGKDTQYF.

The gene calls are TRBV7-8 and TRBJ2-7; weak D call: TRBD1 (7 bases). The CDR3 is 19 amino acids. Trimming removed 1 base at V and 2 bases at J, with 24 bases between. Per the germline V gene, CDR1 is SGHVS and CDR2 is FQNEAQ. Written as DNA, the CDR3 is TGTGCCAGCAGCTTAGTACGGGGGATTCCTCGGGACAGAGCCTACGAGCAGTACTTC. Protein: CASSLVRGIPRDRAYEQYF.

The CDR3 loop is CASSLPITSESYNEQFF. The CDR3 nucleotides read TGTGCCAGCAGCTTGCCGATTACTAGCGAATCCTACAATGAGCAGTTCTTC. This chain joins TRBV5-4 and TRBJ2-1, with TRBD2 matching over 7 bases. V lost 1 base to trimming and J lost 1 base; unmatched junction nucleotides: 8. The V gene's germline CDR1 is SGHNT and CDR2 YYREEE (reference sequence). The CDR3 consists of 17 residues.

The J gene is TRBJ2-7, the V gene TRBV28; no firm D call. V lost 6 bases, J lost 3 bases, and 6 bases lay in between. Germline CDR1 reads MDHEN; CDR2 reads SYDVKM. The CDR3 is 11 residues long. DNA for the CDR3: TGTGCCAGCAGCCCTCTCTACGAGCAGTACTTC. As protein: CASSPLYEQYF.

V is TRBV7-9 and J is TRBJ1-2, with D uncertain. Germline assignment: CDR1 SEHNR and CDR2 FQNEAQ (reference sequence). This CDR3 spans 12 amino acids. V gave up 4 bases and J gave up 8 bases, with 11 bases separating them. Written as DNA, the CDR3 is TGTGCCAGCAGCTCTACGGGAGAGGGCTACACCTTC. Amino acids: CASSSTGEGYTF.

The V and J genes are TRBV5-3 and TRBJ1-2; D call uncertain. TRBV5-3 counts as an open reading frame of uncertain function. The CDR3 covers 13 residues. V was pared by 4 bases and J by 8 bases, with 15 bases between. In DNA, the CDR3 is TGTGCCAGAAGCCCCCCGGGTCCCGAGGGCTACACCTTC. The encoded protein is CARSPPGPEGYTF.

This clone was seen a few times. The chain recombines TRBV9 with TRBJ1-1, with 9 bases identical to TRBD1. The CDR3 consists of 17 residues. V was pared by 4 bases and J by 3 bases, with 13 bases of the junction left unmatched. From germline, CDR1 is SGDLS and CDR2 YYNGEE. In nucleotides, the CDR3 is TGTGCCAGCAGCTTCTACAGGGGGCATTTAACGGACACTGAAGCTTTCTTT. Its protein product is CASSFYRGHLTDTEAFF.

The chain combines TRBV7-9 with TRBJ2-7; 8 bases map to TRBD2. The V and J ends lost 3 bases and 6 bases, in that order; junction bases with no gene match: 7. The germline CDR1 and CDR2 sequences are SEHNR and FQNEAQ (reference sequence). The CDR3 extends over 14 amino acids. The CDR3 nucleotides are TGTGCCAGCAGCTTTTTAGCGGGGCGGGGCGAGCAGTACTTC. This translates into CASSFLAGRGEQYF.

The chain combines TRBV7-3 with TRBJ2-1, with D maybe TRBD2 (6 bases). This CDR3 comprises 15 residues. Trimming cost V 5 bases and J 7 bases, with 18 bases left between them. The germline V gene encodes CDR1 SGHTA and CDR2 FQGTGA. The CDR3 protein is CASSPAWWRDNEQFF. CDR3 nucleotides: TGTGCCAGCAGCCCGGCTTGGTGGCGGGATAATGAGCAGTTCTTC.

This chain connects TRBV6-1 to TRBJ1-2; D is uncertain. Germline values: CDR1 MNHNS, CDR2 SASEGT. The CDR3 sequence is 14 residues long. V was pared by 1 base and J by 4 bases, with 10 bases between. The CDR3 protein is CASSEGPGSYGYTF. The CDR3 DNA sequence: TGTGCCAGCAGTGAAGGACCGGGAAGCTATGGCTACACCTTC.

J is TRBJ1-5 and V is TRBV6-1, with 7 bases fitting TRBD1. The CDR3 covers 15 residues. The V and J ends lost 8 bases and 2 bases, in that order; junction bases with no gene match: 9. CDR1 and CDR2 from the germline V gene are MNHNS and SASEGT. The CDR3 sequence: CASVMGGTGNQPQHF. The CDR3 bases are TGTGCCAGCGTCATGGGTGGGACAGGCAATCAGCCCCAGCATTTT.

V gene TRBV14 combines with J gene TRBJ1-1; no clear D. From germline, CDR1 is SGHDN and CDR2 FVKESK. The CDR3 is 14 amino acids. Trimming stripped 3 bases from V and 6 bases from J, with 14 bases between. The CDR3 region is CASSHASPPPEAFF. The CDR3 DNA is TGTGCCAGCAGCCACGCTAGTCCCCCGCCTGAAGCTTTCTTT.

This sequence joins TRBV29-1 and TRBJ1-1, with a possible D match to TRBD1 (5 bases). Between the trimmed V and J ends, which lost 1 base and 11 bases, there was a span of 17 bases. This CDR3 contains 13 residues. The germline CDR1 and CDR2 sequences are SQVTM and ANQGSEA. CDR3 region: CSVEGEGLLVAFF. The CDR3 coding sequence is TGCAGCGTTGAAGGGGAGGGGCTGCTGGTGGCTTTCTTT.

The chain combines TRBV27 with TRBJ2-3, with 8 bases lining up with TRBD2. Germline V lookup: CDR1 MNHEY, CDR2 SMNVEV (reference sequence). The CDR3 totals 15 residues. J gave up 2 bases and V 6 bases, and 7 bases lay outside the gene matches. CDR3 protein: CASRTRSGITDTQYF. In DNA form, the CDR3 reads TGTGCCAGCAGAACCCGTAGCGGGATCACAGATACGCAGTATTTT.

This chain connects TRBV7-8 to TRBJ1-1; 7 nucleotides line up with TRBD1. Germline assignment: CDR1 SGHVS and CDR2 FQNEAQ. The ends lost 3 bases at V and 5 bases at J; junction bases unmatched: 3. The CDR3 sequence is 13 residues long. CDR3 nucleotides: TGTGCCAGCAGCTTTAGGGGGCGAACTGAAGCTTTCTTT. It codes for CASSFRGRTEAFF. Drawing the rest from reference TRBV7-8 and TRBJ1-1, the complete variable domain is GAGVSQSPRYKVAKRGQDVALRCDPISGHVSLFWYQQALGQGPEFLTYFQNEAQLDKSGLPSDRFFAERPEGSVSTLKIQRTQQEDSAVYLCASSFRGRTEAFFGQGTRLTVV.

This chain links TRBV5-1 with TRBJ1-1, with 7 bases lining up with TRBD1. CDR3 length: 14 residues. J gave up 5 bases and V 4 bases, and 8 bases lay outside the gene matches. The germline gives CDR1 SGHRS, CDR2 YFSETQ. CDR3 amino acids: CASSPTGMGTEAFF. The CDR3 DNA reads TGCGCCAGCAGCCCGACAGGGATGGGTACTGAAGCTTTCTTT.

The chain couples TRBV7-2 to TRBJ1-3; tentative D call: TRBD1 (6 bases). Germline V gene lookup returns CDR1 SGHTA and CDR2 FQGNSA. The CDR3 is 14 residues long. Between the trimmed V and J ends, which lost 5 bases and 3 bases, there was a span of 11 bases. CDR3 in DNA: TGTGCCAGCAGCCCCTACAGGGTTGGAAACACCATATATTTT. Protein product: CASSPYRVGNTIYF.

V gene TRBV6-5 combines with J gene TRBJ2-3; 8 positions match TRBD2. The CDR3 sequence is 15 residues long. CDR1 is MNHEY and CDR2 is SVGAGI in the germline V gene. V trimming: 5 bases; J trimming: 5 bases; junction bases outside the gene matches: 9. The CDR3 DNA is TGTGCCAGCAGTGGGGTACGGGAGGGCCAAGATACGCAGTATTTT. As protein: CASSGVREGQDTQYF.

V and J are TRBV19 and TRBJ2-5; D is perhaps TRBD2 (6 bases). Per germline, CDR1 LNHDA and CDR2 SQIVND (reference sequence). The V end lost 3 bases, the J end lost 7 bases, and 12 bases lay between the germline ends. CDR3 size: 13 residues. The CDR3 sequence is CASSIGGFGTQYF. The CDR3 DNA follows: TGTGCCAGTAGTATTGGAGGGTTTGGGACCCAGTACTTC.

This sequence joins TRBV27 and TRBJ1-6; D is unresolved. The CDR3 has 14 amino acids. CDR1 is MNHEY, CDR2 SMNVEV, per germline (reference sequence). Trimming pared 7 bases from V and 10 bases from J, leaving 17 bases between. Here the CDR3 DNA reads TGTGCCAGCAAGCGGACGGGCAAAGACTCACCCCTCCACTTT. This sequence encodes CASKRTGKDSPLHF.

The chain combines TRBV7-8 with TRBJ1-1, with D hard to call. From germline, CDR1 is SGHVS and CDR2 FQNEAQ. This CDR3 is 14 amino acids long. Deletions cut 1 base from V and 4 bases from J, with 10 bases between. The CDR3 bases are TGTGCCAGCAGCTTAGGCAGGAGGGTCACTGAAGCTTTCTTT. Protein: CASSLGRRVTEAFF.

The genes are TRBV28 and TRBJ1-2; TRBD1 matches at 8 bases. CDR1 is MDHEN and CDR2 is SYDVKM in the germline V gene. The CDR3 spans 14 residues. Trimming at V came to 5 bases and at J to 3 bases, leaving 5 bases not matched to a gene. The CDR3 reads CASSPGQAHYGYTF. The CDR3, as DNA: TGTGCCAGCAGTCCGGGACAGGCACACTATGGCTACACCTTC.

The rearrangement links TRBV30 to TRBJ2-7, with 8 positions matching TRBD2. Losses at the gene ends were 4 bases for V and 7 bases for J; bases not matched to a gene: 15. The CDR3 totals 15 residues. Germline assignment: CDR1 GTSNPN and CDR2 SVGIG (reference sequence). This CDR3 is CAWNPYGREGLEQYF. CDR3 sequence (DNA): TGTGCCTGGAACCCTTACGGGAGGGAAGGGCTTGAGCAGTACTTC.